The next 17 T cell receptor beta chains were all read from a single sample in a study of T cell responses to AZD1222 COVID-19 vaccine. Repertoires were generated with immunoSEQ multiplex PCR, while TCRdb's copy carries only in-frame clones and drops some. The sample yields approximately 190,000 clones, approximately 91% seen once. Here the sequenced sample was peripheral blood, taken on day 0 of AZD1222 vaccination. The receptors were gathered from an adult in good health.

This chain uses TRBV27 with TRBJ1-5; a possible D gene is TRBD1 (6 bases). Trimming pared 6 bases from V and 2 bases from J, leaving 17 bases between. This CDR3 is 16 amino acids long. Per the germline V gene, CDR1 is MNHEY and CDR2 is SMNVEV (reference sequence). For the CDR3, the DNA is TGTGCCAGCAGCAAGACCTTCGGGGGCCGCAATCAGCCCCAGCATTTT. Amino acids: CASSKTFGGRNQPQHF.

J is TRBJ1-1 and V is TRBV6-4; D may be TRBD1 (6 bases). CDR3 size: 13 residues. CDR1 and CDR2 (germline): MRHNA, SNTAGT. Trimming pared 1 base from V and 6 bases from J, leaving 9 bases between. The CDR3: CASSDYSGAEAFF. Written as DNA, the CDR3 is TGTGCCAGCAGTGACTACTCAGGGGCTGAAGCTTTCTTT.

The chain joins TRBV21-1 to TRBJ1-1; TRBD1 is taken as the D call from the table, unchecked against the DNA. TRBV21-1 is a pseudogene locus. There are 14 residues in the CDR3. The CDR3 loop is CASSDRDRGTEAFF. CDR3 DNA sequence: TGTGCCAGCAGCGATCGGGACAGGGGGACTGAAGCTTTCTTT.

This chain joins TRBV6-5 and TRBJ1-1; D gene unclear. Germline V gene sequence: CDR1 MNHEY, CDR2 SVGAGI. The V gene lost 6 bases and the J gene lost 4 bases, with 6 bases spanning the gap. The CDR3 is 11 residues long. CDR3 coding DNA: TGTGCCAGCAGAGAGAGCACTGAAGCTTTCTTT. As protein: CASRESTEAFF.

The chain combines TRBV9 with TRBJ2-1; 8 nucleotides agree with TRBD2. J was trimmed by 11 bases and V by 4 bases; bases with no gene match: 8. This CDR3 has 13 amino acids. Germline V lookup: CDR1 SGDLS, CDR2 YYNGEE. CDR3 bases: TGTGCCAGCAGCCCCCCCGGGGGGGGAAAGCAGTTCTTC. Translated: CASSPPGGGKQFF.

In this sample, this clone turned up once. This sequence joins TRBV5-6 and TRBJ2-2; tentatively, D is TRBD2 (6 bases). Germline CDR1 is SGHDT and CDR2 is YYEEEE. CDR3 length: 14 residues. The V end lost 4 bases, the J end lost 3 bases, and 10 bases lay between the germline ends. CDR3 nucleotides: TGTGCCAGCAGCAGACGGGACTACACCGGGGAGCTGTTTTTT. This translates into CASSRRDYTGELFF.

The chain carries TRBV2 and TRBJ2-1; TRBD1 aligns across 7 bases. This CDR3 contains 14 residues. Trimming removed 2 bases from V and 4 bases from J; junction bases left unmatched: 2. The germline gives CDR1 SNHLY, CDR2 FYNNEI. CDR3: CASSEQTGYNEQFF. The CDR3 coding sequence is TGTGCCAGCAGTGAACAGACAGGGTACAATGAGCAGTTCTTC. The full variable domain, completed using reference TRBV2 and TRBJ2-1, is EPEVTQTPSHQVTQMGQEVILRCVPISNHLYFYWYRQILGQKVEFLVSFYNNEISEKSEIFDDQFSVERPDGSNFTLKIRSTKLEDSAMYFCASSEQTGYNEQFFGPGTRLTVL.

This rearrangement joins TRBV6-1 to TRBJ2-1; 10 nucleotides match TRBD1. The CDR3 sequence is 14 residues long. Germline-derived CDR1 and CDR2 are MNHNS and SASEGT. The junction had 0 bases not matched to a gene; V was cut back by 1 base and J by 6 bases. The CDR3 loop is CASSEGTGGNEQFF. The CDR3 DNA reads as TGTGCCAGCAGTGAAGGGACAGGGGGCAATGAGCAGTTCTTC.

This clone was seen only once. The V and J genes are TRBV11-2 and TRBJ1-6; weak D call: TRBD1 (5 bases). Looked up from germline, CDR1 is SGHAT and CDR2 is FQNNGV. The CDR3 has 18 amino acids. V shed 1 base and J shed 8 bases, with 21 bases lying between them. This CDR3 is CASSLVGATRVSDSPLHF. CDR3 DNA sequence: TGTGCCAGCAGCTTAGTAGGAGCGACCAGGGTTTCGGATTCACCCCTCCACTTT.

V and J are TRBV7-3 and TRBJ1-2, with TRBD1 matching over 9 bases. Germline lookup yields CDR1 SGHTA and CDR2 FQGTGA. Trimming at V came to 6 bases and at J to 3 bases, leaving 17 bases not matched to a gene. This CDR3 has 18 amino acids. The CDR3 DNA follows: TGTGCCAGCAGTCAATCCCCCGGACAGGGGCTACTTCACTATGGCTACACCTTC. Translating gives CASSQSPGQGLLHYGYTF. Filled out from reference TRBV7-3 and TRBJ1-2, the complete variable domain reads GAGVSQTPSNKVTEKGKYVELRCDPISGHTALYWYRQSLGQGPEFLIYFQGTGAADDSGLPNDRFFAVRPEGSVSTLKIQRTERGDSAVYLCASSQSPGQGLLHYGYTFGSGTRLTVV.

The chain is built from TRBV18 and TRBJ1-4; a weak D match, TRBD1 (5 bases). V was trimmed by 2 bases and J by 0 bases, leaving 7 bases between them. The CDR3 covers 15 residues. CDR1 is KGHSH and CDR2 is LQKENI in the germline V gene. Here the CDR3 reads CASSPLGATNEKLFF. CDR3 DNA sequence: TGTGCCAGCTCACCATTGGGGGCAACTAATGAAAAACTGTTTTTT.

V usage is TRBV6-6 and J usage is TRBJ2-7, with D maybe TRBD1 (6 bases). Per the germline V gene, CDR1 is MNHNY and CDR2 is SVGAGI (reference sequence). CDR3 length equals 15 residues. Trimming shortened V by 6 bases and J by 3 bases, and 18 bases separated the two germline ends. DNA for the CDR3: TGTGCCAGCAGCACCCATACAGGGTCTTACTACGAGCAGTACTTC. It specifies CASSTHTGSYYEQYF.

This chain links TRBV27 with TRBJ2-2; D perhaps matches TRBD2 (5 bases). This CDR3 region has 16 residues. Germline CDR1 is MNHEY and CDR2 is SMNVEV (reference sequence). The V and J ends lost 7 bases and 6 bases respectively, with 21 bases between them. DNA for the CDR3: TGTGCCAGCACTAGGTTGGGCGAGGGTTGGGCCGGGGAGCTGTTTTTT. Translation gives CASTRLGEGWAGELFF.

The gene calls are TRBV25-1 and TRBJ2-1; perhaps TRBD1 as D (6 bases). Germline V lookup: CDR1 MGHDK, CDR2 SYGVNS. Deletions cut 3 bases from V and 1 base from J, with 13 bases between. The CDR3 spans 16 residues. This CDR3 reads CASSDPVGASYNEQFF. The DNA for the CDR3 is TGTGCCAGCAGTGACCCCGTGGGGGCGTCCTACAATGAGCAGTTCTTC.

This rearrangement joins TRBV6-1 to TRBJ2-1; TRBD2 matches at 10 bases. This CDR3 spans 16 amino acids. V lost 4 bases and J lost 5; bases outside the gene matches: 8. The germline V gene has CDR1 MNHNS and CDR2 SASEGT. The CDR3 loop reads CASSALSGRRHNEQFF. CDR3 nucleotides: TGTGCCAGCAGTGCCCTTAGCGGGAGGCGCCACAATGAGCAGTTCTTC.

V is TRBV27 and J is TRBJ1-2; D is perhaps TRBD1 (5 bases). CDR3 size: 17 residues. The germline V gene encodes CDR1 MNHEY and CDR2 SMNVEV (reference sequence). V was cut by 0 bases and J by 4 bases, with 18 bases left in between. CDR3 protein: CASSLSGTGLNFYGYTF. The CDR3 nucleotides read TGTGCCAGCAGTTTATCCGGTACAGGACTAAATTTCTATGGCTACACCTTC.

The chain joins TRBV27 to TRBJ1-2; D is possibly TRBD1 (5 bases). The V end lost 0 bases, the J end lost 8 bases, and 13 bases lay between the germline ends. The germline CDR1 and CDR2 sequences are MNHEY and SMNVEV (reference sequence). The CDR3 has 14 residues. CDR3 nucleotide sequence: TGTGCCAGCAGTTTATCGCTGGGGGTGGGGGGCTACACCTTC. Translated: CASSLSLGVGGYTF.